The 22 T cell receptor beta chains presented below share a single source sample, sequenced in a study of read filtering for tumor transcriptome and immune sequencing. From approximately 430 ng of RNA, a library with molecular barcoded alpha/delta and beta/gamma adaptors was made. TCRdb itself ran the reads through MiXCR, one entry per CDR3 protein. The data hold about 50,000 distinct CDR3 sequences, with less than 20% observed a single time. Sequencing used a population of CD138-negative cells sorted from bone marrow. The receptor source for this set is a donor at least 40 years old with multiple myeloma.

J is TRBJ2-7 and V is TRBV6-1; TRBD1 agrees at 7 bases. The CDR3 is made up of 13 amino acids. CDR1 is MNHNS, CDR2 SASEGT, per germline. V gave up 3 bases and J gave up 7 bases; unmatched junction bases: 6. DNA of the CDR3: TGTGCCAGCAGTGAGGTAACAGGGGTTGAGCAGTACTTC. This codes for CASSEVTGVEQYF.

A note on this clonotype: A much bigger clone sits one base away, suggesting this may be a read error. V and J are TRBV6-2 or TRBV6-3 and TRBJ2-3; D could derive from TRBD1 or TRBD2 (5 bases each). Germline-derived CDR1 and CDR2 are MNHEY and SVGEGT. The CDR3 length is 11 residues. The CDR3 here is CASSSGTTQCF. CDR3 sequence (DNA): TGTGCCAGCAGTTCCGGGACCACGCAGTGTTTT.

This clonotype turned up a few times. The chain has TRBV30 and TRBJ2-1; 9 nucleotides match TRBD1. V dropped 3 bases and J dropped 0; count of bases not matched to a gene: 3. The CDR3 totals 15 residues. CDR1 GTSNPN and CDR2 SVGIG come from the germline V gene (reference sequence). Here the CDR3 reads CAWRLTGGSYNEQFF. CDR3 sequence (DNA): TGTGCCTGGAGGCTGACAGGGGGCTCCTACAATGAGCAGTTCTTC.

This clonotype has a count of ten or more. V gene TRBV7-2 combines with J gene TRBJ1-5; no definite D call. The germline V gene encodes CDR1 SGHTA and CDR2 FQGNSA. This CDR3 region has 16 residues. V lost 1 base, J lost 7 bases, and 17 bases lay in between. CDR3 loop: CASSLDFPGMRQPQHF. DNA of the CDR3: TGTGCCAGCAGCTTAGATTTTCCGGGGATGAGGCAGCCCCAGCATTTT.

This clonotype is deemed medium-sized (0.01 to 0.1%). The chain links TRBV10-3 to TRBJ2-1, with 7 bases that match TRBD1. After removal of 2 bases from V and 5 bases from J, the junction contained 9 bases not matched to a gene. From germline, CDR1 is ENHRY and CDR2 SYGVKD. The CDR3 spans 16 residues. CDR3 coding DNA: TGTGCCATCAGTGAGGCTCCGGGACAGATAAACAATGAGCAGTTCTTC. Amino acids: CAISEAPGQINNEQFF.

Regarding this clonotype: A much larger clone differs from this one at a single base, so this may be a read error. Since the CDR3 does not end with the conserved phenylalanine or tryptophan, this likely comes from a read error. The chain recombines TRBV20-1 with TRBJ2-1; D possibly corresponds to TRBD2 (6 bases). Trimming pared 5 bases from V and 3 bases from J, leaving 17 bases between. This CDR3 spans 15 amino acids. Germline V gene data show CDR1 as DFQATT and CDR2 as SNEGSKA (reference sequence). The CDR3 DNA reads TGCAGTGCTGTCGTTGGTGGAGGGAGCTACAATGAGCAGTTCCTC. Its protein is CSAVVGGGSYNEQFL.

This clonotype has at least ten counts. Here the CDR3 omits its conserved ending phenylalanine or tryptophan, so a read error is the likely source. The V and J genes are TRBV20-1 and TRBJ2-3, with 12 bases that match TRBD2. Germline values: CDR1 DFQATT, CDR2 SNEGSKA (reference sequence). The CDR3 covers 12 residues. CDR3 in amino acids: CLAGGSVDTQYL. CDR3 DNA sequence: TGCCTAGCGGGAGGGAGTGTAGATACGCAGTATTTA.

This clonotype was counted only a few times. V is TRBV6-5 and J is TRBJ2-7, with D hard to call. Trimming left V 5 bases short and J 0 bases short, with 17 bases between. This CDR3 region has 16 residues. Per germline, CDR1 MNHEY and CDR2 SVGAGI. The chain's CDR3 is CASSVTFATSSYEQYF. The CDR3 coding sequence is TGTGCCAGCAGTGTTACGTTCGCAACTTCCTCCTACGAGCAGTACTTC.

The table lists this clonotype with many counts. In DNA form, the CDR3 reads TGTGCCAGCAGTTTATCTCGGGGTGAGCAGTTCTTC. This encodes CASSLSRGEQFF. The chain has TRBV12-3 or TRBV12-4 and TRBJ2-1; D is perhaps TRBD2 (5 bases). V lost 2 bases, J lost 9 bases, and 8 bases lay in between. The length of the CDR3 is 12 residues.

The rearrangement joins TRBV11-3 to TRBJ2-2; D is unclear. V lost 5 bases, J lost 6 bases, and 10 bases lay in between. The CDR3 consists of 13 residues. CDR1 and CDR2 from the germline V gene are SGHNT and YENEEA. The CDR3 region is CASSTRTPGELFF. The CDR3 bases are TGTGCCAGCAGCACTCGGACGCCCGGGGAGCTGTTTTTT.

In regard to this clonotype: A much larger clonotype is one base distant, so this may be a read error. This rearrangement joins TRBV6-1 to TRBJ1-4; TRBD1 might be the D (5 bases). Trimming removed 8 bases at V and 0 bases at J, with 19 bases between. The CDR3 runs to 17 residues. Germline V gene lookup returns CDR1 MNHNS and CDR2 SASEGT. CDR3 bases: TGTGCCAGCGATCGGGGGTTAAGGACCCCAACTAATGAAAAACTGTTTTTT. Protein product: CASDRGLRTPTNEKLFF.

This clonotype has ten or more counts. The rearrangement links TRBV20-1 to TRBJ2-1, with no clear D. The CDR3 is 12 amino acids. Germline V CDR1 and CDR2: DFQATT, SNEGSKA (reference sequence). Trimming removed 4 bases from V and 8 bases from J, with 12 bases in between. CDR3 coding DNA: TGCAGTGCTATTAGTAATGGCTATGAGCAGTTCTTC. Translated, it gives CSAISNGYEQFF.

The chain joins TRBV12-3 or TRBV12-4 to TRBJ1-2; 10 nucleotides match TRBD1. V lost 3 bases and J lost 0; bases outside the gene matches: 7. CDR3 length: 17 amino acids. CDR3 in amino acids: CASSLLGQGTSNYGYTF. The CDR3 DNA reads TGTGCCAGCAGTTTGTTGGGACAGGGGACGTCTAACTATGGCTACACCTTC.

The table lists this clonotype with many counts. The chain uses TRBV5-1 and TRBJ1-1, with 7 bases matching TRBD1. The germline V gene has CDR1 SGHRS and CDR2 YFSETQ. Trimming cost V 0 bases and J 1 base; bases outside gene matches: 3. This CDR3 spans 15 amino acids. The CDR3, as DNA: TGCGCCAGCAGCTTGGGGGGACAGTGGAACACTGAAGCTTTCTTT. Encoded protein: CASSLGGQWNTEAFF.

This clonotype has just one count. A read error is possible here, since a much larger clone lies one base away. The chain is built from TRBV6-2 or TRBV6-3 and TRBJ2-7; the match to TRBD2 covers 9 bases. Trimming cost V 6 bases and J 5 bases; bases outside gene matches: 8. Germline V gene lookup returns CDR1 MNHEY and CDR2 SVGEGT. The CDR3 runs 14 residues. CDR3 sequence: CASRRVAGAHEQYF. The DNA of the CDR3 is TGTGCCAGCAGACGCGTAGCGGGAGCCCACGAGCAGTACTTC.

This clonotype was counted a few times. This chain links TRBV9 with TRBJ2-1, with D unclear. Trimming cost V 1 base and J 1 base, with 6 bases left between them. The CDR3 has 14 amino acids. Germline loops: CDR1 SGDLS, CDR2 YYNGEE. The CDR3 DNA sequence: TGTGCCAGCAGCGTACGGGCTTCCTACAATGAGCAGTTCTTC. Translation gives CASSVRASYNEQFF.

This clonotype was seen at least ten times. The chain combines TRBV7-9 with TRBJ2-3, with D possibly being TRBD2 (5 bases). The CDR3 totals 14 residues. The germline V gene has CDR1 SEHNR and CDR2 FQNEAQ (reference sequence). The ends were cut back, 3 bases at V and 4 bases at J, with 11 bases in the middle. This CDR3 is CASSLKTRSDTQYF. In DNA form, the CDR3 reads TGTGCCAGCAGCTTGAAAACTAGATCAGATACGCAGTATTTT.

This clonotype was seen ten or more times. DNA for the CDR3: TGTGCCAGCAGCCCTCAGACAGGGCCCTACGAGCAGTACTTC. This sequence encodes CASSPQTGPYEQYF. V is TRBV7-4 and J is TRBJ2-7; 7 bases are a match to TRBD1. With V trimmed by 5 bases and J by 2 bases, 6 bases remained unmatched. This CDR3 comprises 14 residues. The germline CDR1 and CDR2 sequences are SGHVT and SQSDAQ.

Many counts were recorded for this clonotype. The gene calls are TRBV3-1 and TRBJ2-5; D uncertain. Trimming left V 1 base short and J 13 bases short, with 16 bases between. This CDR3 spans 13 amino acids. Germline lookup yields CDR1 LGHDT and CDR2 YNNKEL (reference sequence). CDR3 in amino acids: CASSQGDRLVLYF. CDR3 coding DNA: TGTGCCAGCAGCCAAGGTGATAGGCTAGTCCTGTACTTC.

A word on this clonotype: A much larger clone differs from this one at a single base, so this may be a read error. CDR3 sequence: CASSWTSGRRNIQCF. CDR3 coding DNA: TGTGCCAGCTCCTGGACTAGCGGGAGAAGGAACATTCAGTGCTTC. The chain joins TRBV2 to TRBJ2-4, with 13 bases fitting TRBD2. CDR1 and CDR2 from the germline V gene are SNHLY and FYNNEI. The CDR3 runs 15 residues.

This clonotype came up once. The chain has TRBV5-4 and TRBJ2-3, with a tentative D call TRBD2 (6 bases). Trimming took 10 bases from V and 3 from J, leaving 15 bases between them. The germline V gene has CDR1 SGHNT and CDR2 YYREEE (reference sequence). CDR3 size: 13 residues. The DNA of the CDR3 is TGTGCCGTCCCGGGACTGCGTACAGATACGCAGTATTTT. This gives the protein CAVPGLRTDTQYF. Filled out from reference TRBV5-4 and TRBJ2-3, the complete variable domain reads ETGVTQSPTHLIKTRGQQVTLRCSSQSGHNTVSWYQQALGQGPQFIFQYYREEENGRGNFPPRFSGLQFPNYSSELNVNALELDDSALYLCAVPGLRTDTQYFGPGTRLTVL.

V gene TRBV29-1 combines with J gene TRBJ1-3; 7 bases align to TRBD1. The ends lost 4 bases at V and 0 bases at J; junction bases unmatched: 6. This CDR3 has 15 amino acids. Germline V CDR1 and CDR2: SQVTM, ANQGSEA. The CDR3 nucleotides read TGCAGCGTTGCCCCGGACAGGACCTCTGGAAACACCATATATTTT. Translation: CSVAPDRTSGNTIYF.